This TCR beta chain emerged from a study of siplizumab effects on memory and regulatory T cells (dated by TCRdb to the late 2010s). With respect to the entire study: The effect of the anti-CD2 antibody siplizumab on alloreactive T-cell subsets was examined in allogeneic mixed lymphocyte reactions constructed from human PBMCs.

What the authors observed across the whole study: Sequences below about 10^-5 frequency were poorly captured, so only a minor fraction of alloreactive clones could be mapped to unstimulated subsets. Unstimulated naive T cells appeared to be more diverse than memory T cells, and naive cells seemed to make a substantial contribution to the alloresponse. In reactions with siplizumab, an average of approximately 69% of mappable alloreactive CD4+ clones were Treg-derived, compared with around 30% in control reactions. Roughly 75-97% of proliferating CD4+ or CD8+ clones could not be assigned a naive or memory phenotype. No functional confirmation was obtained for the suppressive function of proliferating Tregs from siplizumab cultures. The cumulative frequency of alloreactive sequences that could be traced back to unstimulated CD4+ memory T cells was significantly reduced by siplizumab.

The library was generated by the immunoSEQ multiplex PCR assay. Approximately 100,000 TCR templates per sample were assayed on the deep sequencing platform. Genomic DNA extracted from sorted T cells was the material used for TCRbeta CDR3 sequencing. As for the original processing: The R programming language was used for the clonal analysis of the TCRbeta CDR3 data. Alloreactive CD4+ and CD8+ clones were identified by comparing unstimulated samples to CFSE-low samples taken after the reaction. Regulatory or non-regulatory origin of alloreactive CD4+ clones was assigned by matching sequences to the sorted unstimulated Treg and non-Treg repertoires. TCRdb limited this immuneACCESS table to in-frame rearrangements with V and J called. A share of clones is missing; checked studies link under half to unresolved V genes, and the rest is unexplained. Clone size and V and J calls were adopted from that table, with D and trimming inferred from the DNA. The sample contains about 120,000 clones, 90% to 95% of them found a single time. The ten biggest clones cover roughly 1.8% of the sample.

This clone was seen a handful of times. The antigen it binds to is not known. Base quality data are lacking; no much larger clone is found one base away. The CDR3, from cysteine to phenylalanine, totals 13 residues. The only DNA kept is the CDR3, 39 bases in frame from the first base. CDR1 and CDR2 were assigned from the germline V gene as MNHEY and SVGAGI. Compared with germline, V lacks 10 bases and J lacks 7 bases; bases without a gene match: 7. Sorted unstimulated T cells and proliferating T cells recovered from mixed lymphocyte reactions underwent TCRbeta CDR3 sequencing. Fresh whole blood from approximately 10 HLA-typed healthy donors was used to isolate PBMCs. To map where alloreactive clones came from, unstimulated CD4+ non-regulatory T cells were FACS-sorted.

The sample was non-Treg CD4+ T cells sorted from blood. Reading the label with the study, this specimen's cell subset or site is: FACS-sorted unstimulated CD4+ non-regulatory T cells. The receptor comes from a human donor in good health. This chain joins TRBV6-5 to TRBJ1-6, and TRBD1 matches 7 of the central bases. The CDR3 loop reads CATRQGLNSPLHF. The base sequence is TGTGCCACGAGACAGGGTTTGAATTCACCCCTCCACTTT.